These 26 T cell receptor beta chains originate from one sample sequenced in a study of blood T cells in healthy people across ages. Through a sample-barcoded 5' primer and a J-beta primer mix, a second PCR was run for roughly 7 to 12 cycles. TCRdb recomputed calls from the 5' RACE reads with MiXCR, one row per CDR3 protein. The sample has about 970,000 distinct CDR3 sequences; just over 50% are singletons. The sequenced sample consisted of blood. All receptors derive from a woman aged 55-69 years in good health.

A single count supports this clonotype. This chain uses TRBV4-3 with TRBJ1-4, with a weak D call TRBD1 (5 bases). V lost 0 bases and J lost 7, with 9 bases in between. Germline CDR1 and CDR2: LGHNA and YSLEER. The CDR3 is 14 residues long. CDR3 nucleotides: TGCGCCAGCAGCCAAGAAACAGGTTTTGAAAAACTGTTTTTT. Translating it yields CASSQETGFEKLFF.

The rearrangement joins TRBV6-7 to TRBJ2-7; 7 nucleotides align to TRBD1. TRBV6-7 is assigned to the ORF class and has an uncertain function. V shed 4 bases, J shed 5 bases, and the junction held 11 bases outside the gene matches. The CDR3 consists of 15 residues. The CDR3 bases are TGTGCCAGCAGTTCTGACTCGACAGGGAACGACGAGCAGTACTTC. Residues: CASSSDSTGNDEQYF.

The chain's CDR3 is CSARWTPAGTDTQYF. The CDR3 DNA reads TGCAGTGCTAGGTGGACGCCGGCAGGCACAGATACGCAGTATTTT. The chain combines TRBV20-1 with TRBJ2-3, with unresolved D. The CDR3 is 15 amino acids. V lost 3 bases, J lost 1 base, and 14 bases lay in between. Germline CDR1 reads DFQATT; CDR2 reads SNEGSKA (reference sequence).

The chain has TRBV28 and TRBJ1-3, with D hard to call. The CDR3 spans 12 residues. Germline CDR1 reads MDHEN; CDR2 reads SYDVKM. The germline V and J ends were trimmed by 7 bases and 3 bases, with 7 bases remaining between them. Here the CDR3 reads CASIGLGNTIYF. CDR3 DNA: TGTGCCAGCATCGGACTTGGAAACACCATATATTTT.

The chain couples TRBV20-1 to TRBJ2-4, with D unresolved. Gene TRBJ2-5 matches the end of the DNA better, so the J call may be wrong. The CDR3 consists of 12 residues. From germline, CDR1 is DFQATT and CDR2 SNEGSKA (reference sequence). The CDR3 DNA follows: TGCAGTGTCACAATGGGTGGAGAGACCCAGTACTTC. It yields the protein CSVTMGGETQYF.

This clonotype showed up just a few times. The J gene is TRBJ2-7, the V gene TRBV20-1; perhaps TRBD2 as D (5 bases). The CDR3 has 15 residues. With 6 bases removed from V and 6 bases from J, the gap between germline ends came to 24 bases. Germline CDR1 is DFQATT and CDR2 is SNEGSKA (reference sequence). The CDR3 region is CSAEIPGSTFGEQYF. CDR3 DNA sequence: TGCAGTGCCGAGATCCCGGGGTCGACCTTCGGCGAGCAGTACTTC.

In its sample, this clonotype was seen many times. CDR3 sequence reads: CSVRPTKYRSYEQYF. The DNA for the CDR3 is TGCAGCGTAAGACCTACTAAGTACCGATCCTACGAGCAGTACTTC. The rearrangement links TRBV29-1 to TRBJ2-7; D is unclear. The CDR3 runs 15 residues. The germline gives CDR1 SQVTM, CDR2 ANQGSEA. Trimming pared 6 bases from V and 1 base from J, leaving 19 bases between.

V gene TRBV12-3 or TRBV12-4 combines with J gene TRBJ1-2, with 10 bases identical to TRBD1. The CDR3 totals 14 residues. Losses at the gene ends were 6 bases for V and 8 bases for J; bases not matched to a gene: 9. CDR3 protein: CASRGDRGKGGYTF. CDR3 DNA sequence: TGTGCCAGCAGGGGGGACAGGGGAAAAGGGGGCTACACCTTC.

In its sample, this clonotype was seen a few times. The chain's CDR3 is CASSQALASDTQYF. The CDR3, as DNA: TGTGCCAGCAGCCAGGCGCTAGCATCGGATACGCAGTATTTT. The chain recombines TRBV4-2 with TRBJ2-3; the D gene is possibly TRBD2 (5 bases). V was clipped by 3 bases and J by 6 bases, with 13 bases between them. CDR1 is LGHNA and CDR2 is YNFKEQ in the germline V gene. The length of the CDR3 is 14 residues.

The chain employs TRBV28 and TRBJ2-5, with a weak D call TRBD1 (5 bases). The DNA end favors TRBJ2-7, so the J call may be wrong. This CDR3 is built from 15 residues. The germline gives CDR1 MDHEN, CDR2 SYDVKM. The CDR3 loop reads CASPPNRGPGDEQYF. CDR3 nucleotide sequence: TGTGCCAGCCCTCCCAATAGGGGCCCAGGCGACGAGCAGTACTTC.

This clonotype was recorded only once. The CDR3 region is CASSYPGQSYEQYF. The DNA of the CDR3 is TGCGCCAGCAGCTATCCGGGACAATCCTACGAGCAGTACTTC. The rearrangement uses TRBV4-1 and TRBJ2-5, with a tentative D call TRBD1 (6 bases). The DNA end favors TRBJ2-7, so the J call may be wrong. CDR1 and CDR2 from the germline V gene are MGHRA and YSYEKL. The CDR3 totals 14 residues.

V and J are TRBV28 and TRBJ2-5; no clear D. The J call may be mistaken, given a closer DNA end match to TRBJ2-7. This CDR3 comprises 12 residues. CDR1 is MDHEN, CDR2 SYDVKM, per germline. CDR3 sequence (DNA): TGTGCCAGCAGGGTATCAGATAACGAGCAGTACTTC. Protein sequence: CASRVSDNEQYF.

The chain is built from TRBV20-1 and TRBJ2-5, with a tentative D call TRBD1 (7 bases). The CDR3 loop spans 15 amino acids. V was pared by 3 bases and J by 5 bases, with 19 bases between. CDR1 DFQATT and CDR2 SNEGSKA come from the germline V gene (reference sequence). As DNA, the CDR3 is TGCAGTGCTAGGGGGAGGACAGGAGCCAGGGAGACCCAGTACTTC. It codes for CSARGRTGARETQYF.

The V gene is TRBV27, the J gene TRBJ2-7; D possibly corresponds to TRBD1 (5 bases). Trimming took off 6 bases at V and 0 bases at J, with 12 bases between the two ends. This CDR3 comprises 14 residues. Looked up from germline, CDR1 is MNHEY and CDR2 is SMNVEV (reference sequence). CDR3 residues: CASSPGHFSYEQYF. The DNA for the CDR3 is TGTGCCAGCAGCCCCGGACATTTCTCCTACGAGCAGTACTTC.

CDR3 region: CASSLQLGSGDTQYF. DNA of the CDR3: TGCGCCAGCAGCTTACAACTCGGGAGTGGGGATACGCAGTATTTT. V gene TRBV5-1 combines with J gene TRBJ2-3, with a weak D call TRBD2 (6 bases). V gave up 2 bases and J gave up 6 bases, with 16 bases separating them. CDR3 length equals 15 residues. Germline V gives CDR1 SGHRS, CDR2 YFSETQ.

The chain uses TRBV29-1 and TRBJ1-2; tentatively, D is TRBD1 (5 bases). Germline CDR1 and CDR2: SQVTM and ANQGSEA. The CDR3 is made up of 12 amino acids. V shed 6 bases and J shed 9 bases, with 17 bases lying between them. CDR3 nucleotides: TGCAGCGTGGAGGGGCCCCGGGGTAGCTACACCTTC. This translates into CSVEGPRGSYTF.

The chain links TRBV4-2 to TRBJ1-1; D not certain. V was clipped by 4 bases and J by 2 bases, with 32 bases between them. Germline CDR1 is LGHNA and CDR2 is YNFKEQ. The CDR3 extends over 21 amino acids. The CDR3 region is CASSLESYAVVMGTVNTEAFF. CDR3 coding DNA: TGTGCCAGCAGCCTTGAGTCCTATGCGGTCGTCATGGGTACAGTTAACACTGAAGCTTTCTTT.

In its sample, this clonotype was seen a few times. The CDR3 reads CSATGTRTYEQYF. The DNA of the CDR3 is TGCAGTGCTACCGGGACCCGGACCTACGAGCAGTACTTC. V usage is TRBV20-1 and J usage is TRBJ2-7; D is tentatively TRBD1 or TRBD2 (5 bases each). The CDR3 totals 13 residues. Trimming left V 4 bases short and J 2 bases short, with 12 bases between. The germline V gene has CDR1 DFQATT and CDR2 SNEGSKA (reference sequence).

The chain combines TRBV7-8 with TRBJ2-7; the match to TRBD1 covers 8 bases. The V segment lost 4 bases and the J segment 4 bases; nucleotides outside the gene matches: 9. The germline V gene has CDR1 SGHVS and CDR2 FQNEAQ. The CDR3 is 15 residues long. The CDR3 loop is CASSSFPGQVYEQYF. DNA of the CDR3: TGTGCCAGCAGCTCGTTTCCGGGACAGGTGTACGAGCAGTACTTC. The variable domain in full, with the rest retrieved from reference TRBV7-8 and TRBJ2-7, is GAGVSQSPRYKVAKRGQDVALRCDPISGHVSLFWYQQALGQGPEFLTYFQNEAQLDKSGLPSDRFFAERPEGSVSTLKIQRTQQEDSAVYLCASSSFPGQVYEQYFGPGTRLTVT.

In nucleotides, the CDR3 is TGTGCCAGCAGCTTTACCAAAGGGTCAGGATACCCCTACAATGAGCAGTTCTTC. This codes for CASSFTKGSGYPYNEQFF. The chain recombines TRBV7-9 with TRBJ2-1; D not resolved. The CDR3 has 18 residues. With 3 bases removed from V and 2 bases from J, the gap between germline ends came to 20 bases. The V gene's germline CDR1 is SEHNR and CDR2 FQNEAQ (reference sequence).

V is TRBV5-1 and J is TRBJ2-7; the D gene is possibly TRBD2 (6 bases). Germline V CDR1 and CDR2: SGHRS, YFSETQ. Trimming cost V 5 bases and J 5 bases, with 17 bases left between them. CDR3 length: 14 amino acids. The CDR3 DNA reads TGCGCCAGCAGGGAGACTAGTTCGTCCGACGAGCAGTACTTC. Protein: CASRETSSSDEQYF.

The rearrangement uses TRBV5-1 and TRBJ2-2; D remains unclear. The CDR3 is made up of 12 amino acids. Trimming stripped 6 bases from V and 1 base from J, with 4 bases between. Germline V CDR1 and CDR2: SGHRS, YFSETQ. The CDR3 nucleotides read TGCGCCAGCACAGAGAACACCGGGGAGCTGTTTTTT. Protein product: CASTENTGELFF.

This clonotype was counted only a few times. This rearrangement joins TRBV3-1 to TRBJ2-5; D call uncertain. TRBJ2-7 explains the end of the DNA better; the J call may be wrong. Germline V gives CDR1 LGHDT, CDR2 YNNKEL (reference sequence). This CDR3 is 11 amino acids long. The CDR3 nucleotides read TGTGCCAGCAGCCAACCAGGCGAGCAGTACTTC. It codes for CASSQPGEQYF.

J is TRBJ2-6 and V is TRBV20-1; a weak D match, TRBD1 (5 bases). Germline V CDR1 and CDR2: DFQATT, SNEGSKA (reference sequence). Trimming took 1 base from V and 0 from J, leaving 16 bases between them. This CDR3 is built from 18 residues. The CDR3 nucleotides read TGCAGTGCTAGAGGTTTGAGACAGTTAAGCTCTGGGGCCAACGTCCTGACTTTC. Translated, it gives CSARGLRQLSSGANVLTF.

This clonotype was seen only once. In DNA form, the CDR3 reads TGCAGTGCTAGAGAAGCAGGGCTCTACGAGCAGTACTTC. Amino acid sequence: CSAREAGLYEQYF. The chain links TRBV20-1 to TRBJ2-5; TRBD1 might be the D (5 bases). The J call is doubtful: the DNA matches TRBJ2-7 better. The CDR3 covers 13 residues. The V gene's germline CDR1 is DFQATT and CDR2 SNEGSKA (reference sequence).

The V and J genes are TRBV7-9 and TRBJ2-7, with D possibly being TRBD1 (5 bases). The V gene lost 3 bases and the J gene lost 4 bases, with 10 bases spanning the gap. CDR3 length: 13 amino acids. CDR1 is SEHNR and CDR2 is FQNEAQ in the germline V gene (reference sequence). The CDR3 sequence is CASSFHRSYEQYF. CDR3 sequence (DNA): TGTGCCAGCAGCTTCCACAGGTCATACGAGCAGTACTTC. Full variable domain (rest looked up from reference TRBV7-9 and TRBJ2-7): DTGVSQNPRHKITKRGQNVTFRCDPISEHNRLYWYRQTLGQGPEFLTYFQNEAQLEKSRLLSDRFSAERPKGSFSTLEIQRTEQGDSAMYLCASSFHRSYEQYFGPGTRLTVT.